Reported below is one T cell receptor (beta chain). Its specificity is not known. This sample was included in a study of cytomegalovirus exposure and HLA in healthy donors. General study results and limits: Among TCR beta chains, those listed as cytomegalovirus-associated numbered around 160.

Researchers ran the PCR with 60 Vbeta and 13 Jbeta primers. TCRdb keeps only in-frame clones here, not all; method: immunoSEQ multiplex PCR. Here the sample spans about 98,000 clones, roughly 70% being singletons. The sequenced material came from PBMCs. This clonotype was sampled from a male donor in good health and CMV-seronegative.

DNA for the CDR3: TGTGCCTGGAGCCGTTCCGGGACTACCGGAGGAGGGACCCAGTACTTC. This codes for CAWSRSGTTGGGTQYF. This chain links TRBV30 with TRBJ2-5, with TRBD2 identical over 7 bases. With V trimmed by 3 bases and J by 7 bases, 17 bases remained unmatched. The CDR3 length is 16 residues. Germline V CDR1 and CDR2: GTSNPN, SVGIG (reference sequence).